The TCR beta chain under discussion was sequenced for a study of T cell changes during pregnancy in multiple sclerosis. TCRdb's table, derived via immunoSEQ multiplex PCR, lists solely in-frame clones and lacks some. This repertoire shows roughly 58,000 clones, roughly nine tenths found once; its top ten account for roughly 3.2%. Germline CDR1 PRHDT, CDR2 FYEKMQ (reference sequence). The length of the CDR3 is 15 residues. J lost 8 bases, V lost 5 bases, and 9 bases had no gene match. This receptor was taken from a female donor with multiple sclerosis, enrolled in a pregnancy study. The sample in question was CD8+ T cells from peripheral blood mononuclear cells, obtained before pregnancy. This chain uses TRBV13 with TRBJ1-6, with 7 nucleotides matching TRBD1. CDR3: CASSRRQGRHSPLHF. As DNA, the CDR3 is TGTGCCAGCAGCCGCCGACAGGGTCGACATTCACCCCTCCACTTT.